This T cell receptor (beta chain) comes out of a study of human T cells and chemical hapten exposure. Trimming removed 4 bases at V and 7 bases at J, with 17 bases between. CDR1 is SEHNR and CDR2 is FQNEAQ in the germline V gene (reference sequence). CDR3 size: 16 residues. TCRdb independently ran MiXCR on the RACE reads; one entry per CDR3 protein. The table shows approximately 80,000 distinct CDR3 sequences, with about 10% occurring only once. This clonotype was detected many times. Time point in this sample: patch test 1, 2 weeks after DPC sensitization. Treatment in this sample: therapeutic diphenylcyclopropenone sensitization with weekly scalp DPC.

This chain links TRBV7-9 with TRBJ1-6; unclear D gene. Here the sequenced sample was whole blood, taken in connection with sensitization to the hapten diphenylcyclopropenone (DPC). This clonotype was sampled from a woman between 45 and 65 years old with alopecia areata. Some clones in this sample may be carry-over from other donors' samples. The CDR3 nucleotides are TGTGCCAGCAGCTCCTGGGCGGGGAGGGTCAATTCACCCCTCCACTTT. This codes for CASSSWAGRVNSPLHF.